Described below is a single TCR beta chain sequence and its context. These data originate in a study of OX40 agonist ivuxolimab in advanced cancers. As for the study in general: Mean age approximately 59 years, range 23 to 79; roughly 82% male. Three patients got partial responses; one had hepatocellular carcinoma and two had cutaneous melanoma.

Enrollment shut out patients with autoimmune disease history or systemic immunosuppression. This CDR3 is 12 amino acids long. The V end was cut by 3 bases, the J end by 5 bases, with 5 bases between. Germline values: CDR1 SEHNR, CDR2 FQNEAQ (reference sequence). The method was immunoSEQ multiplex PCR; TCRdb's version includes in-frame clones alone and lacks a portion of them. The sample consists of roughly 35,000 clones, roughly 76% of them appearing once. The origin of this receptor is an adult with an advanced solid tumor such as melanoma, head and neck, liver or kidney cancer. Sequences were derived from CD4+ or CD8+ T cells sorted from blood, sampled in a trial of the OX40 agonist ivuxolimab. The genes are TRBV7-9 and TRBJ1-5; D not resolved. CDR3 sequence (DNA): TGTGCCAGCAGCTTCACAGATCAGCCCCAGCATTTT. Encoded protein: CASSFTDQPQHF.